Sequencing of this T cell receptor beta chain was carried out in a study of cytomegalovirus exposure and HLA in healthy donors. Although they were nominally healthy when sampled, donors likely had unrecorded immune exposures. General study results and limits: Productive rates of about 90% or about 30% were seen for most TCR beta V segments in an earlier analysis.

This CDR3 region has 18 residues. Trimming stripped 0 bases from V and 0 bases from J, with 12 bases between. Germline lookup yields CDR1 SGHTA and CDR2 FQGNSA. On this clone itself: Antigen: not known.

Vbeta (60) and Jbeta (13) primers were used in the PCR. The method was immunoSEQ multiplex PCR; TCRdb's version includes in-frame clones alone and lacks a portion of them. The data contain more than 85,000 clones, more than 65% of them seen just once; the ten biggest clones take up 6.2%. The clonotype comes from a man aged 25 to 45 in good health and CMV-seropositive. Sample: PBMCs. The J gene is TRBJ2-6, the V gene TRBV7-2; tentatively, D is TRBD2 (6 bases). The CDR3 here is CASSLAPRGSSGANVLTF. For the CDR3, the DNA is TGTGCCAGCAGCTTAGCCCCACGGGGGAGCTCTGGGGCCAACGTCCTGACTTTC. Full variable domain (missing parts from reference TRBV7-2 and TRBJ2-6): GAGVSQSPSNKVTEKGKDVELRCDPISGHTALYWYRQSLGQGLEFLIYFQGNSAPDKSGLPSDRFSAERTGGSVSTLTIQRTQQEDSAVYLCASSLAPRGSSGANVLTFGAGSRLTVL.